These 25 T cell receptor beta chains came from one sample sequenced in a study of identical twins. TCRdb redid the calling of the 5' RACE reads with MiXCR, one entry per CDR3 protein. The table shows a few hundred thousand distinct CDR3 sequences, with roughly 13% occurring only once. These data were also filed under a second study, of yellow fever vaccine responses in identical twins.

The sample taken for sequencing was memory (CD45RO+) T cells sorted from blood. These receptors originate from a woman between 18 and 29 years old in good health.

The rearrangement joins TRBV7-2 to TRBJ2-7, with D perhaps matching TRBD1 (7 bases). The CDR3 runs 15 residues. V lost 0 bases to trimming and J lost 7 bases, with 16 bases between them. Per the germline V gene, CDR1 is SGHTA and CDR2 is FQGNSA. CDR3: CASSLALGGAGEQYF. The CDR3 DNA follows: TGTGCCAGCAGCTTAGCGTTAGGGGGCGCGGGGGAGCAGTACTTC.

The chain links TRBV5-1 to TRBJ2-7, with a tentative D call TRBD2 (5 bases). Per the germline V gene, CDR1 is SGHRS and CDR2 is YFSETQ. The CDR3 is 15 residues long. The ends were cut back, 0 bases at V and 0 bases at J, with 10 bases in the middle. The CDR3 DNA reads as TGCGCCAGCAGCTTGGCGCCCGGGGACTCCTACGAGCAGTACTTC. As protein: CASSLAPGDSYEQYF.

The V call is TRBV12-3 or TRBV12-4, the J call TRBJ2-7, with 9 bases fitting TRBD1. V shed 5 bases, J shed 0 bases, and the junction held 8 bases outside the gene matches. The CDR3 consists of 16 residues. This CDR3 is CASSRRQGGSSYEQYF. The CDR3 nucleotides read TGTGCCAGCAGTCGAAGACAGGGGGGGAGCTCCTACGAGCAGTACTTC.

The J gene is TRBJ2-4, the V gene TRBV12-3 or TRBV12-4; 8 bases agree with TRBD2. The trim removed 2 bases at V and 4 bases at J, leaving 7 bases unmatched. The CDR3 length is 16 residues. CDR3 amino acids: CASSLNSGGPKNIQYF. The CDR3 DNA reads as TGTGCCAGCAGTTTAAATTCGGGGGGGCCTAAAAACATTCAGTACTTC.

J is TRBJ2-6 and V is TRBV24-1; D gene ambiguous. The CDR3 totals 14 residues. Germline values: CDR1 KGHDR, CDR2 SFDVKD. V was pared by 11 bases and J by 1 base, with 11 bases between. The CDR3 sequence: CAIVELSGANVLTF. CDR3 in DNA: TGTGCCATCGTAGAGCTTTCTGGGGCCAACGTCCTGACTTTC.

The gene calls are TRBV7-9 and TRBJ2-1, with TRBD2 identical over 13 bases. The junction had 6 bases not matched to a gene; V was cut back by 2 bases and J by 8 bases. Germline lookup yields CDR1 SEHNR and CDR2 FQNEAQ (reference sequence). This CDR3 has 16 amino acids. The DNA of the CDR3 is TGTGCCAGCAGCTTAACTAGCGGGAGGGAGGTTGATGAGCAGTTCTTC. It translates to CASSLTSGREVDEQFF.

V gene TRBV20-1 combines with J gene TRBJ2-5; TRBD2 agrees at 9 bases. The CDR3 is 14 residues long. CDR1 is DFQATT, CDR2 SNEGSKA, per germline (reference sequence). Trimming removed 5 bases from V and 2 bases from J; junction bases left unmatched: 6. The chain's CDR3 is CSADSLAGQETQYF. In DNA, the CDR3 is TGCAGTGCTGACTCTCTAGCGGGACAAGAGACCCAGTACTTC.

A note on this clonotype: The junction does not match germline at one end; this may be a read error. V usage is TRBV20-1 and J usage is TRBJ2-7; 8 bases map to TRBD1. The germline V gene encodes CDR1 DFQATT and CDR2 SNEGSKA (reference sequence). This CDR3 has 17 amino acids. The CDR3 sequence is CCARDAELQGAVYEQYF. In nucleotides, the CDR3 is TGCTGTGCTAGAGATGCGGAGTTGCAGGGGGCAGTATACGAGCAGTACTTC.

A few counts support this clonotype. V and J are TRBV5-1 and TRBJ2-5, with 8 nucleotides matching TRBD1. J lost 5 bases, V lost 1 base, and 4 bases had no gene match. The CDR3 runs to 14 residues. Germline V gene data show CDR1 as SGHRS and CDR2 as YFSETQ. CDR3 residues: CASSLQGAGETQYF. The CDR3 DNA reads as TGCGCCAGCAGCTTGCAGGGGGCTGGGGAGACCCAGTACTTC.

CDR3 sequence: CSVGTGKSYEQYF. The CDR3 DNA sequence: TGCAGCGTTGGGACAGGGAAATCCTACGAGCAGTACTTC. The chain employs TRBV29-1 and TRBJ2-7; 8 bases map to TRBD1. CDR1 is SQVTM and CDR2 is ANQGSEA in the germline V gene. The CDR3 contains 13 residues. V lost 4 bases and J lost 1; bases outside the gene matches: 3.

This clonotype was detected ten times or more. The rearrangement uses TRBV5-5 and TRBJ2-1; 8 bases fit TRBD2. The length of the CDR3 is 17 residues. Germline V CDR1 and CDR2: SGHKS, YYEKEE (reference sequence). V dropped 1 base and J dropped 5; count of bases not matched to a gene: 11. The CDR3 reads CASSLMGLAGGNNEQFF. The DNA for the CDR3 is TGTGCCAGCAGCTTGATGGGTCTAGCGGGTGGGAACAATGAGCAGTTCTTC.

This clonotype was found many times. The chain joins TRBV6-1 to TRBJ2-1, with D hard to call. Per the germline V gene, CDR1 is MNHNS and CDR2 is SASEGT. This CDR3 has 15 residues. The V gene lost 10 bases and the J gene lost 4 bases, with 20 bases spanning the gap. The CDR3 here is CAISPGPQKYNEQFF. The CDR3 DNA reads as TGTGCCATTTCTCCGGGTCCCCAAAAGTACAATGAGCAGTTCTTC.

The sample holds a few counts of this clonotype. As DNA, the CDR3 is TGTGCCAGCAGCTTACGGCTAGCGGGGGCCAACACAGATACGCAGTATTTT. Translating it yields CASSLRLAGANTDTQYF. This chain links TRBV11-2 with TRBJ2-3; TRBD2 matches at 10 bases. The germline V gene has CDR1 SGHAT and CDR2 FQNNGV. V trimming: 2 bases; J trimming: 2 bases; junction bases outside the gene matches: 7. CDR3 length: 17 residues.

The V and J genes are TRBV9 and TRBJ2-7; tentatively, D is TRBD1 (6 bases). The CDR3 is 15 amino acids. Trimming cost V 0 bases and J 4 bases, with 14 bases left between them. Looked up from germline, CDR1 is SGDLS and CDR2 is YYNGEE. The CDR3 coding sequence is TGTGCCAGCAGCGTAGGTTCCGACAGGAATTACGAGCAGTACTTC. Amino acids: CASSVGSDRNYEQYF.

This clonotype has more than one count but fewer than ten. The V gene is TRBV7-2, the J gene TRBJ2-1; the D call may be TRBD1 or TRBD2 (5 bases each). Trimming removed 2 bases from V and 2 bases from J, with 13 bases in between. There are 16 residues in the CDR3. Germline V gives CDR1 SGHTA, CDR2 FQGNSA. For the CDR3, the DNA is TGTGCCAGCAGCTTAATGGGGTCGGGGCCCTACAATGAGCAGTTCTTC. This gives the protein CASSLMGSGPYNEQFF.

The chain combines TRBV18 with TRBJ2-7; 8 nucleotides line up with TRBD2. CDR1 is KGHSH and CDR2 is LQKENI in the germline V gene. V was clipped by 5 bases and J by 0 bases; unmatched bases: 6. CDR3 length: 15 amino acids. The CDR3 loop reads CASSTSGISSYEQYF. As DNA, the CDR3 is TGTGCCAGCTCAACTAGCGGCATCAGCTCCTACGAGCAGTACTTC. The full variable domain, completed using reference TRBV18 and TRBJ2-7, is NAGVMQNPRHLVRRRGQEARLRCSPMKGHSHVYWYRQLPEEGLKFMVYLQKENIIDESGMPKERFSAEFPKEGPSILRIQQVVRGDSAAYFCASSTSGISSYEQYFGPGTRLTVT.

This clonotype was counted only a few times. The chain couples TRBV25-1 to TRBJ2-2, with a possible D match to TRBD1 (5 bases). Between the trimmed V and J ends, which lost 4 bases and 2 bases, there was a span of 14 bases. CDR1 and CDR2 (germline): MGHDK, SYGVNS. This CDR3 contains 16 residues. The CDR3 nucleotides read TGTGCCAGCAGTGCCCGACAGATACCCAACACCGGGGAGCTGTTTTTT. This gives the protein CASSARQIPNTGELFF.

The rearrangement uses TRBV4-2 and TRBJ2-4; TRBD2 agrees at 12 bases. V lost 1 base, J lost 0 bases, and 4 bases stayed unmatched. Looked up from germline, CDR1 is LGHNA and CDR2 is YNFKEQ. The CDR3 sequence is 18 residues long. As DNA, the CDR3 is TGTGCCAGCAGCCAAGGGACTAGCGGGGTGCTAGCCAAAAACATTCAGTACTTC. Its protein product is CASSQGTSGVLAKNIQYF.

The chain combines TRBV3-1 with TRBJ2-2; the match to TRBD1 covers 9 bases. This CDR3 spans 18 amino acids. The V and J ends lost 2 bases and 5 bases, in that order; junction bases with no gene match: 12. In germline, CDR1 is LGHDT, CDR2 YNNKEL (reference sequence). CDR3 nucleotides: TGTGCCAGCAGCCAACGGGGACCGGGGACAGGGACGACCGGGGAGCTGTTTTTT. Encoded protein: CASSQRGPGTGTTGELFF.

V usage is TRBV9 and J usage is TRBJ2-5, with 7 bases aligning to TRBD2. There are 16 residues in the CDR3. V trimming: 0 bases; J trimming: 5 bases; junction bases outside the gene matches: 10. Germline V gene data show CDR1 as SGDLS and CDR2 as YYNGEE. The CDR3 sequence: CASSVGAGVGMETQYF. The CDR3 bases are TGTGCCAGCAGCGTAGGTGCGGGAGTAGGTATGGAGACCCAGTACTTC.

V usage is TRBV5-1 and J usage is TRBJ2-3, with D tentatively TRBD1 or TRBD2 (5 bases each). V shed 4 bases and J shed 1 base, with 13 bases lying between them. Germline CDR1 reads SGHRS; CDR2 reads YFSETQ. The CDR3 is 15 amino acids. The CDR3 sequence: CASSLSGHGTDTQYF. The CDR3 DNA reads as TGCGCCAGCAGCCTCAGCGGACACGGCACAGATACGCAGTATTTT.

The rearrangement joins TRBV7-2 to TRBJ2-7, with 8 bases fitting TRBD1. The CDR3 sequence is 14 residues long. Trimming took 7 bases from V and 4 from J; bases not matched to a gene: 9. CDR1 and CDR2 from the germline V gene are SGHTA and FQGNSA. The CDR3 nucleotides read TGTGCCAGCACCCCGACAGGGGCCCTTTACGAGCAGTACTTC. This encodes CASTPTGALYEQYF.

This chain uses TRBV24-1 with TRBJ1-2; possible D gene TRBD1, 5 bases. V was cut by 5 bases and J by 2 bases, with 5 bases left in between. The CDR3 has 12 residues. Germline V gene data show CDR1 as KGHDR and CDR2 as SFDVKD. The DNA for the CDR3 is TGTGCCACCAGTGCAGGGAACTATGGCTACACCTTC. Encoded protein: CATSAGNYGYTF.

The J gene is TRBJ1-5, the V gene TRBV18, with D tentatively TRBD1 (6 bases). In germline, CDR1 is KGHSH, CDR2 LQKENI. Trimming stripped 1 base from V and 5 bases from J, with 9 bases between. This CDR3 contains 14 residues. The CDR3 is CASSPQGEDQPQHF. The CDR3 DNA reads as TGTGCCAGCTCACCACAGGGGGAGGATCAGCCCCAGCATTTT.

In DNA, the CDR3 is TGTGCCAGCAGTGAATCGGATAGCAATCAGCCCCAGCATTTT. As protein: CASSESDSNQPQHF. The chain uses TRBV2 and TRBJ1-5, with D unclear. V was trimmed by 2 bases and J by 0 bases, leaving 5 bases between them. The CDR3 extends over 14 amino acids. Looked up from germline, CDR1 is SNHLY and CDR2 is FYNNEI. The full variable domain, rest sourced from reference TRBV2 and TRBJ1-5, is EPEVTQTPSHQVTQMGQEVILRCVPISNHLYFYWYRQILGQKVEFLVSFYNNEISEKSEIFDDQFSVERPDGSNFTLKIRSTKLEDSAMYFCASSESDSNQPQHFGDGTRLSIL.